The following is a T cell receptor (beta chain) sequence with its context. The antigen it recognizes is unknown. Qualities for individual bases were not recorded, and no much larger clone is one base off. This record comes from a study of shared clonotypes between healthy human individuals (dated by TCRdb to about 2020). Notes on the research overall: A couple of women and a few men aged 18 to 49 years were included in the cohort. For each donor, CD4 naive and CD4 memory were each run on three plates, CD8 naive on two plates, and CD8 memory on one plate. To estimate repertoire size and how much clonotype sharing occurs between individuals, the study deeply sequenced the blood TCR repertoires of roughly 5 healthy adults. To increase sequencing depth and limit assay-specific biases, different laboratories used diverse techniques to prepare libraries and sequence TCR repertoires. Leukapheresis yielded between about 0.9 and 9 billion PBMCs per donor.

Using the deep immunoSEQ assay, TCR CDR3 regions were amplified from genomic DNA by multiplex PCR. Extracted genomic DNA from each cell subset was spread evenly across all wells of several immunoSEQ 96-well plates, with each plate serving as a replicate. For sorted subsets, around 0.2 ug genomic DNA, equal to some 28,000 T cell genomes, was loaded into each replicate PCR. Purified libraries were measured with a Qubit 3.0 fluorometer, size-checked on a Bioanalyzer 2100, and measured again with the KAPA Library Quantification kit. Each immunoSEQ 96-well plate was sequenced on its own single-read 150-cycle Illumina NextSeq 550 flow cell. Per the source publication's procedure: Because the immunoSEQ output included only junctional sequences and no quality scores, the filtering could not be the same as the filtering used for full-length reads. Sequences were annotated with PyIR, a Python wrapper for IgBLAST v1.9, and V/J genes and CDR3 were assigned using IMGT germline references. Any read was removed if the V/J assignment was weak (E-value above 1e-6), the CDR3 was missing, or the read contained stop codons, out-of-frame junctions, or ambiguous translated residues. V3J clonotypes were defined as sequences sharing an identical inferred V gene, J gene, and CDR3 amino acid sequence. The percentage overlap between two repertoires was calculated by dividing the number of shared unique clonotypes by the size of the smaller repertoire. RTK rarefaction, the Chao1 estimator, and Recon v2.1 estimates of unobserved clonotypes were used to assess repertoire richness. Generation probabilities for all TCRbeta clonotypes obtained by the gDNA method from several donors were computed using OLGA. The table comes from immuneACCESS by way of TCRdb, which keeps in-frame sequences with V and J called. Part of the clones is missing from these tables; in studies checked, under half for an unresolved V gene and the rest for unknown reasons. The V and J calls and clone size come from that table; D and trimming were worked out from the DNA. The sample table records nearly 2 million clones; about 95% of these occur just once. Clones ranked in the top ten supply 0.95% to 1.5% of the sample.

CD8 naive samples consisted of CD45RO-negative cells that were positively selected for CCR7, yielding a CD45RA+CCR7+ population without TemRA cells. The donors were healthy, HIV-negative adults with no recently reported acute infections or vaccinations. Only Caucasian adults living in Nashville, Tennessee, USA were represented among the donors. Blood was obtained by leukapheresis, after which PBMCs were separated by Ficoll-Histopaque density gradient centrifugation and cryopreserved in liquid nitrogen vapor phase. Purity and quantity of every magnetically sorted T cell population were checked by analytical flow cytometry. Genomic DNA was isolated from each sorted fraction and quantified by UV absorbance on a Nanodrop 2000c. Beyond this particular receptor, the publication reports: Sampling was restricted to blood, and TCR repertoires in tissue are likely to differ from TCR repertoires in blood. When several donors were compared, the shared fraction of clonotypes was roughly 4.8% for naive CD4, 3% to 4% for naive CD8, 2% to 2.5% for memory CD4, and 0.35% to 0.4% for memory CD8. Larger estimated clonotype richness was generally found for naive subsets than for memory subsets. Incomplete sequencing was indicated by rarefaction of sorted-subset datasets, despite the large sequencing depth. The genetic and exposure-history diversity represented was limited by the small number of donors. Clonotypes shared by all four sorted-subset donors showed higher generation probabilities than non-shared clonotypes. Based on pairwise subsampling, the degree of clonotype sharing among donors was expected to be affected by sequencing depth.

From the cysteine up to the phenylalanine, the CDR3 has a length of 11 residues. The retained sequence is limited to the CDR3, 33 bases, with the frame set at the first base. CDR1 and CDR2 are drawn from the germline V gene (reference sequence): MNHNY, SVGAGI. V is pruned by 5 bases and J by 6 bases, leaving 0 bases of the junction without a gene match. The receptor's source is a man between 18 and 29 years old in good health. Material for sequencing was naive CD8+ T cells sorted from blood. The sample's cell subset or site label is to be understood as: CD45RA+CCR7+. The V and J segments used are TRBV6-6 and TRBJ2-7; a stretch of 8 junction bases matches TRBD1. The CDR3 protein: CASSTGGEQYF. The nucleotides are TGTGCCAGCAGTACAGGGGGCGAGCAGTACTTC.